This T cell receptor (beta chain) was captured by sequencing in a study of T cell responses to AZD1222 COVID-19 vaccine. Study-wide results and limits: Close to half of spike-specific TCRs reportedly recognize unmutated variant regions. A mostly white British donor set with more females was recruited, and clonal diversity was possibly underestimated. CD4 TCRs linked to vaccination spanned spike, dominating at 160-218 and 743-854.

Sequencing was performed with immunoSEQ multiplex PCR; in TCRdb, only in-frame clones are kept and a portion is missing. The sample yields more than 250,000 clones, approximately 95% seen once. Comments on this clone: What it binds is not known.

There are 16 residues in the CDR3. The V gene's germline CDR1 is SEHNR and CDR2 FQNEAQ (reference sequence). Losses at the gene ends were 0 bases for V and 5 bases for J; bases not matched to a gene: 6. The receptor was derived from an adult in good health. V gene TRBV7-9 combines with J gene TRBJ2-3; 9 nucleotides agree with TRBD1. Source: peripheral blood, taken on day 0 of AZD1222 vaccination. The CDR3, as DNA: TGTGCCAGCAGCTTAGCGGCGGGACAGGGTGGAGATACGCAGTATTTT. Translation gives CASSLAAGQGGDTQYF.